A selection of T cell receptor beta chains follows, all from one sample in a study of OX40 agonist ivuxolimab in advanced cancers. Here immunoSEQ multiplex PCR was the method, and the copy in TCRdb shows in-frame clones only, minus some. The sample includes fewer than 4,000 clones, 92% seen only once; the top ten take around 1.7%. The material was CD4+ or CD8+ T cells sorted from blood, obtained in a trial of the OX40 agonist ivuxolimab. The receptors stem from an adult with an advanced solid tumor such as melanoma, head and neck, liver or kidney cancer. The CDR3 runs from the conserved cysteine through the conserved F or W. The D gene is left open where the match is weak. Clone size, where shown, is once, few, many, or a class for clones that have expanded.

D gene,V gene,clone size,CDR3 length,J gene,CDR3 DNA,CDR3 protein
TRBD2,TRBV2,NA,16,TRBJ2-3,TGTGCCAGCAGTGATACCAAGCGGGGGGGGTCAGATACGCAGTATTTT,CASSDTKRGGSDTQYF
TRBD2,TRBV4-1,NA,17,TRBJ2-1,TGCGCCAGCAGCCAAGGGCTCCTAGCGGGGAGAAACAATGAGCAGTTCTTC,CASSQGLLAGRNNEQFF
NA,TRBV7-2,NA,15,TRBJ1-2,TGTGCCAGCAGTTTTGGGGGGAGCAACTTCTATGGCTACACCTTC,CASSFGGSNFYGYTF
NA,TRBV18,NA,14,TRBJ2-7,TGTGCCAGCTCACCGCGGCGGGGGCAGTACGAGCAGTACTTC,CASSPRRGQYEQYF
TRBD1,TRBV2,NA,13,TRBJ2-7,TGTGCCAGCAGAACAGGGGGCCTCTACGAGCAGTACTTC,CASRTGGLYEQYF
TRBD2,TRBV9,NA,15,TRBJ2-5,TGTGCCAACCTAGAACTAGCGGGAAAACAAGAGACCCAGTACTTC,CANLELAGKQETQYF
TRBD1,TRBV28,NA,22,TRBJ1-2,TGTGCCATATCCTATGGCTTTACTCTCGGAGGGGGCCCTAGAAGAGAGCACTATGGCTACACCTTC,CAISYGFTLGGGPRREHYGYTF
NA,TRBV5-1,once,17,TRBJ1-2,TGCGCCAGCAGCCAGGGGACACCCTACCTGACTAACTATGGCTACACCTTC,CASSQGTPYLTNYGYTF
TRBD1,TRBV6-1,NA,15,TRBJ1-1,TGTGCCAGTAGCCCGGGACAGGGTGAAGTGAAGGGAGCTTTCTTT,CASSPGQGEVKGAFF
NA,TRBV5-1,NA,14,TRBJ2-3,TGCGCCAGCAGCTGGAGGGGCTACACAGATACGCAGTATTTT,CASSWRGYTDTQYF